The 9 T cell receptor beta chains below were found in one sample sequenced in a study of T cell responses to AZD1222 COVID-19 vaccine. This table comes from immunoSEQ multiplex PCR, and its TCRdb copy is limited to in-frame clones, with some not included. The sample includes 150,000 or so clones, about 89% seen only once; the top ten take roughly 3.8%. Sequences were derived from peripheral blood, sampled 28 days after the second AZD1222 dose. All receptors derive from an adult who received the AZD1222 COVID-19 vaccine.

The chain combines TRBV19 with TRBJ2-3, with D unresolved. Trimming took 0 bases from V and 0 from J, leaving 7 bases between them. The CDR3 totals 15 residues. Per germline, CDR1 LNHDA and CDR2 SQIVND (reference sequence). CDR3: CASSIESRSTDTQYF. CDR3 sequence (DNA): TGTGCCAGTAGTATAGAAAGTCGAAGCACAGATACGCAGTATTTT.

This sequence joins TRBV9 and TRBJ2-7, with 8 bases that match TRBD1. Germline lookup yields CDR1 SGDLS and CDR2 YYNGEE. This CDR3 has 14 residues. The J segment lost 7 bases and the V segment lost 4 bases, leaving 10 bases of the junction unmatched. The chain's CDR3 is CASSPRTGNLEQYF. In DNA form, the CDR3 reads TGTGCCAGCAGCCCCCGGACAGGGAATTTAGAGCAGTACTTC.

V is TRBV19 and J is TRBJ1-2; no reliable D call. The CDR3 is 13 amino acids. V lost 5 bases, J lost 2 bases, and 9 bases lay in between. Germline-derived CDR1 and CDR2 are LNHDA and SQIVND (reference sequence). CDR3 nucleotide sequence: TGTGCCAGTAGTCCCACGGCCAACTATGGCTACACCTTC. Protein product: CASSPTANYGYTF. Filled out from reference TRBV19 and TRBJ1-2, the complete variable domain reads DGGITQSPKYLFRKEGQNVTLSCEQNLNHDAMYWYRQDPGQGLRLIYYSQIVNDFQKGDIAEGYSVSREKKESFPLTVTSAQKNPTAFYLCASSPTANYGYTFGSGTRLTVV.

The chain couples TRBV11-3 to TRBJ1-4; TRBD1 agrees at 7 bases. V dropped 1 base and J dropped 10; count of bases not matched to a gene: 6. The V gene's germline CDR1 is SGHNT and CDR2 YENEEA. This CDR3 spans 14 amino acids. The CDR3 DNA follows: TGTGCCAGCAGCTTAGCGCCGCAGGGGGGAAAACTGTTTTTT. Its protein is CASSLAPQGGKLFF.

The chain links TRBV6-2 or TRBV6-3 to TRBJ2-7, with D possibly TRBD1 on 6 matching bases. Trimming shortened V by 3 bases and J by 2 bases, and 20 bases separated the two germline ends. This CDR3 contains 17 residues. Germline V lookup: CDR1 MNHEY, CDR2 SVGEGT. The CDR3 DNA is TGTGCCAGCAGTTATTCGGGTACCAGGGGATGGGCCTACGAGCAGTACTTC. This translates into CASSYSGTRGWAYEQYF.

The DNA for the CDR3 is TGTGCCAGCTCTACGCAGAGCGGGGGCAATAGCGAGCAGTACTTC. The encoded protein is CASSTQSGGNSEQYF. The chain carries TRBV7-8 and TRBJ2-7, with 8 nucleotides matching TRBD2. CDR1 SGHVS and CDR2 FQNEAQ come from the germline V gene. V lost 8 bases and J lost 6; bases outside the gene matches: 15. The CDR3 spans 15 residues.

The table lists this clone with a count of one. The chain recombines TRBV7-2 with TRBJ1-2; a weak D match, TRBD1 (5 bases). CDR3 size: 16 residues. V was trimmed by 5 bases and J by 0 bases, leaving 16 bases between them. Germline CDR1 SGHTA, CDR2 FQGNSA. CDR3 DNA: TGTGCCAGCAGCCCGTTCCCCGGGGCCCCTAACTATGGCTACACCTTC. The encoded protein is CASSPFPGAPNYGYTF.

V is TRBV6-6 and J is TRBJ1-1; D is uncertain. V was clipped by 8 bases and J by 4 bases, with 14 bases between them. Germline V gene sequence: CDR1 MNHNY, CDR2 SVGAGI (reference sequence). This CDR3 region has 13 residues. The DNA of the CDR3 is TGTGCCAGCTCTCCATTCCCAATCACTGAAGCTTTCTTT. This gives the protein CASSPFPITEAFF.

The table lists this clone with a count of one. Here the CDR3 DNA reads TGTGCCAGAAGCTGGACTGGTTATGGCTACACCTTC. Its translation is CARSWTGYGYTF. This rearrangement joins TRBV7-5 to TRBJ1-2. TRBV7-5 is shown as a pseudogene. This CDR3 region has 12 residues.